These 19 T cell receptor beta chains share one sample of origin, sequenced in a study of blood T cell repertoires in COVID-19. TCRdb keeps only in-frame clones here, not all; method: immunoSEQ multiplex PCR. The repertoire holds about 210,000 clones, with approximately 86% as singletons. Sequencing used PBMCs or T cells enriched from blood (not recorded which). These receptors all come from a woman aged 25 to 39 who had been exposed to COVID-19.

This clone was recorded a few times. The gene calls are TRBV6-5 and TRBJ1-1, with 11 bases lining up with TRBD1. The CDR3 runs to 15 residues. Trimming cost V 5 bases and J 1 base; bases outside gene matches: 3. The germline gives CDR1 MNHEY, CDR2 SVGAGI. The CDR3 sequence is CASSRDRGANTEAFF. Written as DNA, the CDR3 is TGTGCCAGCAGTAGGGACAGGGGGGCGAACACTGAAGCTTTCTTT.

The rearrangement joins TRBV6-4 to TRBJ1-5; D ambiguous. The CDR3 extends over 14 amino acids. Per germline, CDR1 MRHNA and CDR2 SNTAGT. The ends were cut back, 6 bases at V and 0 bases at J, with 9 bases in the middle. DNA for the CDR3: TGTGCCAGCAGAGGAGGGCATAGCAATCAGCCCCAGCATTTT. Its protein is CASRGGHSNQPQHF.

A note on this clone: Other DNA sequences within the sample encode an identical CDR3. This sequence joins TRBV5-1 and TRBJ1-3, with TRBD1 matching 7 bases. This CDR3 is built from 14 residues. Germline CDR1 and CDR2: SGHRS and YFSETQ. After removal of 2 bases from V and 4 bases from J, the junction contained 3 bases not matched to a gene. The CDR3 nucleotides are TGCGCCAGCAGCTTAGGGACAGAGGGAAACACCATATATTTT. Translation: CASSLGTEGNTIYF.

V gene TRBV5-1 combines with J gene TRBJ2-2, with 11 positions matching TRBD2. The CDR3 extends over 16 amino acids. CDR1 is SGHRS, CDR2 YFSETQ, per germline. J lost 4 bases, V lost 4 bases, and 6 bases had no gene match. CDR3 region: CASSPSSGGATGELFF. The DNA for the CDR3 is TGCGCCAGCAGCCCCAGTAGCGGGGGGGCCACCGGGGAGCTGTTTTTT.

CDR3 coding DNA: TGTGCCAGCAGCTCAGGACAGGCTAAGTACGAGCAGTACTTC. It is translated as CASSSGQAKYEQYF. The chain combines TRBV13 with TRBJ2-7; 7 bases map to TRBD1. Germline CDR1 and CDR2: PRHDT and FYEKMQ (reference sequence). The CDR3 sequence is 14 residues long. After removal of 4 bases from V and 4 bases from J, the junction contained 7 bases not matched to a gene. The entire variable domain, with the rest obtained from reference TRBV13 and TRBJ2-7, is as follows: AAGVIQSPRHLIKEKRETATLKCYPIPRHDTVYWYQQGPGQDPQFLISFYEKMQSDKGSIPDRFSAQQFSDYHSELNMSSLELGDSALYFCASSSGQAKYEQYFGPGTRLTVT.

The chain couples TRBV10-1 to TRBJ1-1; 7 bases line up with TRBD1. CDR1 and CDR2 from the germline V gene are WNHNN and SYGVQD (reference sequence). The CDR3 is 14 amino acids. V lost 6 bases and J lost 0; bases outside the gene matches: 4. The CDR3 sequence: CASSEDRVNTEAFF. As DNA, the CDR3 is TGCGCCAGCAGCGAAGACAGGGTGAACACTGAAGCTTTCTTT.

V and J are TRBV4-2 and TRBJ2-2; a possible D gene is TRBD2 (5 bases). CDR3 length: 15 amino acids. Germline CDR1 reads LGHNA; CDR2 reads YNFKEQ. Deletions cut 1 base from V and 6 bases from J, with 12 bases between. In DNA, the CDR3 is TGTGCCAGCAGCCAAGGGAGGCAGGTAGCCGGGGAGCTGTTTTTT. This sequence encodes CASSQGRQVAGELFF.

The genes are TRBV18 and TRBJ1-1; maybe TRBD1 (5 bases). The germline V and J ends were trimmed by 3 bases and 4 bases, with 12 bases remaining between them. The CDR3 covers 14 residues. Germline values: CDR1 KGHSH, CDR2 LQKENI. The CDR3 is CASSPPGPFTEAFF. The CDR3 DNA reads as TGTGCCAGCTCACCCCCAGGGCCCTTCACTGAAGCTTTCTTT. Combining the CDR3 with reference TRBV18 and TRBJ1-1 gives the whole variable domain NAGVMQNPRHLVRRRGQEARLRCSPMKGHSHVYWYRQLPEEGLKFMVYLQKENIIDESGMPKERFSAEFPKEGPSILRIQQVVRGDSAAYFCASSPPGPFTEAFFGQGTRLTVV.

The V gene is TRBV28, the J gene TRBJ2-5, with 12 bases fitting TRBD2. This CDR3 region has 16 residues. Germline CDR1 is MDHEN and CDR2 is SYDVKM. J gave up 2 bases and V 5 bases, and 6 bases lay outside the gene matches. The CDR3 region has the DNA TGTGCCAGCAGTCAAACGACTAGCGGGGGTCAAGAGACCCAGTACTTC. Translation: CASSQTTSGGQETQYF.

This chain joins TRBV9 and TRBJ1-1; TRBD1 aligns across 9 bases. Looked up from germline, CDR1 is SGDLS and CDR2 is YYNGEE. V shed 4 bases, J shed 5 bases, and the junction held 9 bases outside the gene matches. The CDR3 sequence is 15 residues long. CDR3 nucleotide sequence: TGTGCCAGCAGCCTGGGGACAGGGTTTAATACTGAAGCTTTCTTT. Protein product: CASSLGTGFNTEAFF.

The chain combines TRBV7-9 with TRBJ2-6; D might be TRBD1 (6 bases). V was shortened by 4 bases and J by 12 bases, with 10 bases between the two germline ends. From germline, CDR1 is SEHNR and CDR2 FQNEAQ (reference sequence). This CDR3 contains 12 residues. The CDR3 sequence is CASSWEGGVLTF. CDR3 bases: TGTGCCAGCAGCTGGGAAGGGGGCGTCCTGACTTTC.

This chain connects TRBV29-1 to TRBJ1-2; 7 bases match TRBD1. Germline V gene data show CDR1 as SQVTM and CDR2 as ANQGSEA. Germline trimming cut 7 bases from V and 2 bases from J; bases unmatched to any gene: 7. The CDR3 has 13 amino acids. The CDR3 is CSALGQVNYGYTF. CDR3 sequence (DNA): TGCAGCGCCTTAGGACAGGTGAACTATGGCTACACCTTC.

For this clone: This sequence may be a read error, since a much larger clone differs from it by one base. The chain couples TRBV10-1 to TRBJ1-1, with TRBD1 as a possible D gene (5 bases). The CDR3 runs to 13 residues. CDR1 and CDR2 (germline): WNHNN, SYGVQD (reference sequence). The ends were cut back, 5 bases at V and 1 base at J, with 8 bases in the middle. This CDR3 is CASSNGGNTEAFF. The CDR3 bases are TGCGCCAGCAGTAACGGGGGGAACACTGAAGCTTTCTTT.

The rearrangement joins TRBV6-5 to TRBJ1-2, with D maybe TRBD1 (6 bases). This CDR3 region has 14 residues. Trimming took 2 bases from V and 4 from J, leaving 11 bases between them. The germline V gene has CDR1 MNHEY and CDR2 SVGAGI. The CDR3 region has the DNA TGTGCCAGCAGTTACCGAGGGGGTGGCTATGGCTACACCTTC. It yields the protein CASSYRGGGYGYTF.

This clone came up once. The chain has TRBV30 and TRBJ1-2, with TRBD1 matching over 7 bases. This CDR3 is 16 amino acids long. Germline trimming cut 3 bases from V and 8 bases from J; bases unmatched to any gene: 18. From germline, CDR1 is GTSNPN and CDR2 SVGIG (reference sequence). As DNA, the CDR3 is TGTGCCTGGAGACCCGGTGGGACAGTCTGGATAGGGGGCTACACCTTC. Translated: CAWRPGGTVWIGGYTF.

This chain uses TRBV6-5 with TRBJ1-3; D is undetermined. The germline V gene has CDR1 MNHEY and CDR2 SVGAGI. V was cut by 1 base and J by 0 bases, with 10 bases left in between. This CDR3 is built from 16 residues. In DNA form, the CDR3 reads TGTGCCAGCAGTTACTATCCAGGCCTCTCTGGAAACACCATATATTTT. Its translation: CASSYYPGLSGNTIYF.

The chain couples TRBV10-3 to TRBJ1-2, with D perhaps TRBD1 (5 bases). Germline loops: CDR1 ENHRY, CDR2 SYGVKD. The CDR3 is 13 residues long. V shed 4 bases and J shed 3 bases, with 9 bases lying between them. The CDR3, as DNA: TGTGCCATCAGTGCGGAGACAGACTATGGCTACACCTTC. This translates into CAISAETDYGYTF.

The V call is TRBV24-1, the J call TRBJ1-2, with 9 bases lining up with TRBD1. Germline V lookup: CDR1 KGHDR, CDR2 SFDVKD. This CDR3 is built from 16 residues. The V segment lost 3 bases and the J segment 4 bases; nucleotides outside the gene matches: 8. The CDR3 DNA sequence: TGTGCCACCAGTGATCGACGACAGGGGGGCTCCTATGGCTACACCTTC. This sequence encodes CATSDRRQGGSYGYTF.

The V call is TRBV4-1, the J call TRBJ1-3; D ambiguous. The CDR3 covers 14 residues. The germline V and J ends were trimmed by 1 base and 0 bases, with 4 bases remaining between them. CDR1 and CDR2 from the germline V gene are MGHRA and YSYEKL. DNA for the CDR3: TGCGCCAGCAGCCAAGGACACTCTGGAAACACCATATATTTT. Translation: CASSQGHSGNTIYF.